Presented here are 20 T cell receptor beta chains from one specimen sequenced in a study of blood T cell repertoires in COVID-19. TCRdb's table, derived via immunoSEQ multiplex PCR, lists solely in-frame clones and lacks some. Among 130,000 or so clones listed, roughly 80% were seen once. The source material was peripheral blood. These TCRs come from a woman of 80 years or more with acute or convalescent COVID-19.

Only one count was recorded for this clone. The chain combines TRBV20-1 with TRBJ1-1; D gene uncertain. Trimming took 3 bases from V and 7 from J, leaving 9 bases between them. Germline-derived CDR1 and CDR2 are DFQATT and SNEGSKA (reference sequence). The length of the CDR3 is 11 residues. The CDR3 here is CSASDRYEAFF. The CDR3 DNA reads TGCAGTGCTAGTGATCGGTATGAAGCTTTCTTT.

The chain combines TRBV5-1 with TRBJ1-3, with D perhaps TRBD1 (6 bases). Germline V lookup: CDR1 SGHRS, CDR2 YFSETQ. CDR3 length: 16 residues. Trimming cost V 0 bases and J 0 bases, with 10 bases left between them. In DNA form, the CDR3 reads TGCGCCAGCAGCTTGGGAGGACAGAGCTCTGGAAACACCATATATTTT. Translation: CASSLGGQSSGNTIYF.

This clone occurred once. The CDR3: CASTLPRGLAGANTGELFF. The DNA for the CDR3 is TGCGCCAGCACCCTCCCCAGAGGACTAGCGGGGGCCAACACCGGGGAGCTGTTTTTT. The rearrangement joins TRBV23-1 to TRBJ2-2, with TRBD2 identical over 13 bases. TRBV23-1 is given ORF status, its function remaining uncertain. With 7 bases clipped from V and 2 bases from J, the junction kept 13 bases outside the gene matches. The CDR3 runs to 19 residues.

The chain employs TRBV7-2 and TRBJ2-5, with 13 bases identical to TRBD2. This CDR3 has 15 residues. Germline CDR1 SGHTA, CDR2 FQGNSA. Trimming at V came to 6 bases and at J to 2 bases, leaving 3 bases not matched to a gene. DNA for the CDR3: TGTGCCAGCAGGACTAGCGGGAGGCAACAAGAGACCCAGTACTTC. Its protein is CASRTSGRQQETQYF. The whole variable domain, filled in from reference TRBV7-2 and TRBJ2-5, reads GAGVSQSPSNKVTEKGKDVELRCDPISGHTALYWYRQSLGQGLEFLIYFQGNSAPDKSGLPSDRFSAERTGGSVSTLTIQRTQQEDSAVYLCASRTSGRQQETQYFGPGTRLLVL.

V and J are TRBV9 and TRBJ1-2, with D maybe TRBD1 (5 bases). V was clipped by 2 bases and J by 6 bases, with 8 bases between them. The CDR3 loop spans 12 amino acids. Germline CDR1 reads SGDLS; CDR2 reads YYNGEE. This CDR3 reads CASSVPRDGYTF. Here the CDR3 DNA reads TGTGCCAGCAGCGTCCCCAGGGATGGCTACACCTTC.

In DNA form, the CDR3 reads TGCGCCAGCAGCCTGACAGTAAAGCTCTATGGCTACACCTTC. Amino acid sequence: CASSLTVKLYGYTF. The V and J genes are TRBV5-1 and TRBJ1-2, with D maybe TRBD1 (5 bases). The CDR3 loop spans 14 amino acids. The V end was cut by 4 bases, the J end by 4 bases, with 14 bases between. CDR1 and CDR2 from the germline V gene are SGHRS and YFSETQ.

This chain links TRBV5-1 with TRBJ2-2, with 8 bases that match TRBD1. V was pared by 3 bases and J by 2 bases, with 6 bases of the junction left unmatched. Germline CDR1 is SGHRS and CDR2 is YFSETQ. The length of the CDR3 is 16 residues. CDR3 nucleotide sequence: TGCGCCAGCAGCTCAACCGGGACAGGAAACACCGGGGAGCTGTTTTTT. Its translation: CASSSTGTGNTGELFF.

The rearrangement links TRBV4-1 to TRBJ1-1; D is unclear. This CDR3 has 14 amino acids. In germline, CDR1 is MGHRA, CDR2 YSYEKL. V shed 4 bases and J shed 1 base, with 10 bases lying between them. The DNA for the CDR3 is TGCGCCAGCAGCCCGCAGACGGGGAACACTGAAGCTTTCTTT. Encoded protein: CASSPQTGNTEAFF.

The gene calls are TRBV6-6 and TRBJ1-5; 12 bases agree with TRBD1. CDR1 and CDR2 from the germline V gene are MNHNY and SVGAGI (reference sequence). Germline trimming cut 5 bases from V and 6 bases from J; bases unmatched to any gene: 8. The length of the CDR3 is 16 residues. CDR3 protein: CASSTSGTGGLQPQHF. In DNA form, the CDR3 reads TGTGCCAGCAGTACCTCCGGGACAGGGGGCCTTCAGCCCCAGCATTTT.

The V call is TRBV12-5, the J call TRBJ2-3, with 8 nucleotides matching TRBD2. V trimming: 5 bases; J trimming: 6 bases; junction bases outside the gene matches: 10. This CDR3 has 15 residues. The V gene's germline CDR1 is LGHNT and CDR2 FRNRAP. CDR3 nucleotide sequence: TGTGCTAGTGGTACGGGGGGGACCGCAGGGGATACGCAGTATTTT. Translated, it gives CASGTGGTAGDTQYF.

This sequence joins TRBV30 and TRBJ2-3, with 8 bases lining up with TRBD2. J gave up 1 base and V 3 bases, and 6 bases lay outside the gene matches. CDR3 length: 15 residues. Germline V gene data show CDR1 as GTSNPN and CDR2 as SVGIG (reference sequence). CDR3 sequence: CAWSKAGVRTDTQYF. CDR3 in DNA: TGTGCCTGGAGCAAAGCGGGAGTACGCACAGATACGCAGTATTTT.

This rearrangement joins TRBV29-1 to TRBJ1-2; 9 nucleotides match TRBD1. This CDR3 region has 13 residues. Germline V gene lookup returns CDR1 SQVTM and CDR2 ANQGSEA. V trimming: 4 bases; J trimming: 6 bases; junction bases outside the gene matches: 6. CDR3 loop: CSVGTGAGNGYTF. The CDR3 region has the DNA TGCAGCGTTGGGACAGGGGCCGGGAATGGCTACACCTTC. Together with reference TRBV29-1 and TRBJ1-2, the CDR3 gives the full variable domain: SAVISQKPSRDICQRGTSLTIQCQVDSQVTMMFWYRQQPGQSLTLIATANQGSEATYESGFVIDKFPISRPNLTFSTLTVSNMSPEDSSIYLCSVGTGAGNGYTFGSGTRLTVV.

The chain couples TRBV7-2 to TRBJ2-5; 8 bases match TRBD1. The CDR3 is 13 amino acids. Trimming at V came to 2 bases and at J to 9 bases, leaving 5 bases not matched to a gene. In germline, CDR1 is SGHTA, CDR2 FQGNSA. The CDR3, as DNA: TGTGCCAGCAGCTTACAGGGGGCCGGGGCCCAGTACTTC. Residues: CASSLQGAGAQYF.

This clone showed up just a few times. This chain joins TRBV7-2 and TRBJ2-1; D unresolved. The CDR3 is made up of 13 amino acids. Germline V CDR1 and CDR2: SGHTA, FQGNSA. V lost 1 base to trimming and J lost 3 bases, with 4 bases between them. The CDR3 protein is CASSLGLYNEQFF. CDR3 bases: TGTGCCAGCAGCTTAGGACTCTACAATGAGCAGTTCTTC.

V gene TRBV2 combines with J gene TRBJ2-7, with D possibly TRBD2 on 5 matching bases. Trimming removed 3 bases from V and 3 bases from J, with 15 bases in between. The CDR3 contains 15 residues. Germline lookup yields CDR1 SNHLY and CDR2 FYNNEI. CDR3 coding DNA: TGTGCCAGCAGTGAGGGTGGACTCGGACTCTACGAGCAGTACTTC. It is translated as CASSEGGLGLYEQYF.

V gene TRBV21-1 combines with J gene TRBJ2-7; the D call in the table, TRBD2, was not verified against the DNA. TRBV21-1 is classified as a pseudogene. This CDR3 has 17 amino acids. CDR3 loop: CASSKPPRDYCSYEQYF. CDR3 DNA: TGTGCCAGCAGCAAACCCCCCCGGGACTACTGTTCCTACGAGCAGTACTTC.

The chain combines TRBV19 with TRBJ2-1; possible D gene TRBD2, 6 bases. The CDR3 is 13 amino acids. Germline CDR1 and CDR2: LNHDA and SQIVND (reference sequence). The V end lost 5 bases, the J end lost 8 bases, and 13 bases lay between the germline ends. CDR3 in amino acids: CASSRPGEDEQFF. As DNA, the CDR3 is TGTGCCAGTAGTCGACCGGGAGAGGATGAGCAGTTCTTC. The full variable domain, completed using reference TRBV19 and TRBJ2-1, is DGGITQSPKYLFRKEGQNVTLSCEQNLNHDAMYWYRQDPGQGLRLIYYSQIVNDFQKGDIAEGYSVSREKKESFPLTVTSAQKNPTAFYLCASSRPGEDEQFFGPGTRLTVL.

This chain joins TRBV19 and TRBJ2-5, with a weak D call TRBD2 (5 bases). The CDR3 is 17 residues long. V dropped 5 bases and J dropped 5 bases, with 24 bases sitting between them. Germline values: CDR1 LNHDA, CDR2 SQIVND (reference sequence). The CDR3: CASSRGLSARAKETQYF. The DNA for the CDR3 is TGTGCCAGTAGTCGGGGTTTGTCGGCGCGGGCGAAGGAGACCCAGTACTTC.

The gene calls are TRBV19 and TRBJ2-7; the D gene is possibly TRBD1 (5 bases). CDR1 and CDR2 (germline): LNHDA, SQIVND (reference sequence). V was shortened by 6 bases and J by 0 bases, with 12 bases between the two germline ends. This CDR3 spans 14 amino acids. The CDR3 sequence is CASSVTGSSYEQYF. The CDR3 DNA sequence: TGTGCCAGTAGCGTCACAGGCAGCTCCTACGAGCAGTACTTC.

This chain connects TRBV19 to TRBJ2-5; D is ambiguous. CDR1 LNHDA and CDR2 SQIVND come from the germline V gene (reference sequence). The V gene lost 4 bases and the J gene lost 0 bases, with 6 bases spanning the gap. This CDR3 is built from 13 residues. The CDR3 DNA sequence: TGTGCCAGTAGTAGGAGCTACCAAGAGACCCAGTACTTC. This codes for CASSRSYQETQYF.